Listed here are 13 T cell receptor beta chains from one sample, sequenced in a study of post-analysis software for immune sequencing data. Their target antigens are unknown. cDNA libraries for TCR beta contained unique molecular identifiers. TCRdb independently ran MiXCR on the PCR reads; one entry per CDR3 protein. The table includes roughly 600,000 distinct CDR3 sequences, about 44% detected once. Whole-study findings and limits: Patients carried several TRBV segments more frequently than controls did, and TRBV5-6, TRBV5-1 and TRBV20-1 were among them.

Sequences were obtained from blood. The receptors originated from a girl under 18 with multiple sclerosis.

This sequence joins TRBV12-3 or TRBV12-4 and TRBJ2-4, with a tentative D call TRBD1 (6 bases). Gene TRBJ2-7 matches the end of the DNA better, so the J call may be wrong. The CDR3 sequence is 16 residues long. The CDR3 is CASSWPDRKGIYEQYF. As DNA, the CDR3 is TGTGCCAGCAGTTGGCCCGACAGGAAGGGAATATACGAGCAGTACTTC.

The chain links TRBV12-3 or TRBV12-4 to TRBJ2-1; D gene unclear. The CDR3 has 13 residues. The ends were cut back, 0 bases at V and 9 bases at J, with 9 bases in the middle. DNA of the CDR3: TGTGCCAGCAGTTTAGCGTATAGGGTTGAGCAGTTCTTC. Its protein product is CASSLAYRVEQFF.

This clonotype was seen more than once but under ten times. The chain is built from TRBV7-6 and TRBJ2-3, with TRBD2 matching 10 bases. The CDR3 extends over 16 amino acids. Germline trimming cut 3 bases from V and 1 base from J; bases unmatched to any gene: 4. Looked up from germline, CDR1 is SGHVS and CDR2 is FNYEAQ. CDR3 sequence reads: CASSLLLAGRTDTQYF. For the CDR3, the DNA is TGTGCCAGCAGCTTGCTACTAGCGGGGCGCACAGATACGCAGTATTTT.

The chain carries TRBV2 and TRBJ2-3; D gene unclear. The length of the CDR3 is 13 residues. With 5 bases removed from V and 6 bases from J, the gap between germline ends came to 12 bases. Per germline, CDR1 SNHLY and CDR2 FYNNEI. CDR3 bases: TGTGCCAGCAGTCAGGACGCCTCGGATACGCAGTATTTT. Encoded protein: CASSQDASDTQYF.

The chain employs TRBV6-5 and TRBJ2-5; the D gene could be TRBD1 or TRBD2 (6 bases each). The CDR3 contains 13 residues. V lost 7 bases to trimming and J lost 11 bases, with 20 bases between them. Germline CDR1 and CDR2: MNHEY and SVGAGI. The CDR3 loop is CASKGGSYNEQYF. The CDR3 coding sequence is TGTGCCAGCAAAGGGGGGTCCTACAATGAGCAGTACTTC.

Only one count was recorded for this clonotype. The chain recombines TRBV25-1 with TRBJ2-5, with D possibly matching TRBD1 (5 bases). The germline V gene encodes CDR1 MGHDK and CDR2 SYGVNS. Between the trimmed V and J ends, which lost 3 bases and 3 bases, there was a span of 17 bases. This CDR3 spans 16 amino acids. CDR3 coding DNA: TGTGCCAGCAGTGATCAGGGTGGGCAGCAAAAAGAGACCCAGTACTTC. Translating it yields CASSDQGGQQKETQYF.

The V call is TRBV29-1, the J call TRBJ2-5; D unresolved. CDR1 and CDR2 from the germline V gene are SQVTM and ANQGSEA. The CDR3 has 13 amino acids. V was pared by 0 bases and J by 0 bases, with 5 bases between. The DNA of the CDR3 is TGCAGCGTTGAAGATCCCAACCAAGAGACCCAGTACTTC. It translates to CSVEDPNQETQYF.

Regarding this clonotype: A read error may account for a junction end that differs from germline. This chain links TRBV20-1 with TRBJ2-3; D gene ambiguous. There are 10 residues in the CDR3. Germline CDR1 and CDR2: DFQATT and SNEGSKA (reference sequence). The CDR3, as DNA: TGCGGTGCTAGTTGGAGTACGCAGTATTTT. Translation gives CGASWSTQYF.

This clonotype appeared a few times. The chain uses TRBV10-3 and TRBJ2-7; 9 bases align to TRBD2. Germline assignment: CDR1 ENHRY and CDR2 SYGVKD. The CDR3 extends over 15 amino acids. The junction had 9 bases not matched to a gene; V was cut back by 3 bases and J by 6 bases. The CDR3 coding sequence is TGTGCCATCAGTGATCCCAGCGGGAGGATACGCGAGCAGTACTTC. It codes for CAISDPSGRIREQYF.

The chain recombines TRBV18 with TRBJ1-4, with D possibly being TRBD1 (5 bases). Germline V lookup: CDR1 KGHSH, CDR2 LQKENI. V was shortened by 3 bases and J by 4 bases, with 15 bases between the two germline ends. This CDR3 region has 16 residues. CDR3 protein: CASSPTRGNINEKLFF. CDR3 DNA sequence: TGTGCCAGCTCACCGACACGGGGGAACATTAATGAAAAACTGTTTTTT.

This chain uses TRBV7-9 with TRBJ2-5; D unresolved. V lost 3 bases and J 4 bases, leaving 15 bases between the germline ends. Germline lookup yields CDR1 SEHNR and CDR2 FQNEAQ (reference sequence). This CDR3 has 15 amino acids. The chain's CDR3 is CASSFSSVTGETQYF. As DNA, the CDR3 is TGTGCCAGCAGCTTCTCCTCAGTAACCGGAGAGACCCAGTACTTC.

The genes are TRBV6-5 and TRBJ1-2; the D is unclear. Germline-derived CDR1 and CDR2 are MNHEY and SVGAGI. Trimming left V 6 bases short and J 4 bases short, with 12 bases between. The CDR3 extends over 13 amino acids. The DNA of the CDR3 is TGTGCCAGCAGCACCACGACCAGCTATGGCTACACCTTC. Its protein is CASSTTTSYGYTF.

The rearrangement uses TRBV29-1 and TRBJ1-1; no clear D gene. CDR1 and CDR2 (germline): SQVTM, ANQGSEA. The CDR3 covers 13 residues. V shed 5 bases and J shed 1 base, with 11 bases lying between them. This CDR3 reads CSVIWGGNTEAFF. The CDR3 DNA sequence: TGCAGCGTTATCTGGGGAGGGAACACTGAAGCTTTCTTT.